The clone carrying this T cell receptor (beta chain) has a count of ten or more. This record comes from a study of molecular identifiers for immune sequencing clone quantification. The CDR3 has 13 residues. Germline assignment: CDR1 SQVTM and CDR2 ANQGSEA. Trimming took 8 bases from V and 2 from J, leaving 12 bases between them. Both previously described methods and listed TCR primers were employed to make bulk TCR libraries. TCRdb called the PCR reads again in MiXCR, with one record for every CDR3 protein. The repertoire has about 640,000 distinct CDR3 sequences, 15% to 20% of them found once; the top ten carry 0.85%.

The source is a human donor in good health. Some libraries in this study had Jurkat cell RNA spiked in. The chain couples TRBV29-1 to TRBJ2-2; D might be TRBD1 (6 bases). Sample: naive CD8+ T cells from blood, with Jurkat cell RNA spiked in. The subset denotes: FACS-sorted CD8+CD4-CCR7+CD45RA+ naive T cells. The CDR3 region has the DNA TGCAGCTTACGACAGGTTAACACCGGGGAGCTGTTTTTT. Residues: CSLRQVNTGELFF.